What follows are 22 T cell receptor beta chains derived from one specimen sequenced in a study of CD8 T cells in ankylosing spondylitis. TCRdb processed the 5' RACE reads anew with MiXCR; each CDR3 protein has one entry. The sample shows 340,000 or so distinct CDR3 sequences, roughly 15% of them seen only once. Material for sequencing was blood, either unsorted or a sorted T cell fraction (not recorded which). The receptors were gathered from a male donor with ankylosing spondylitis or in good health (not recorded which).

V and J are TRBV3-1 and TRBJ2-1, with 8 bases identical to TRBD2. Losses at the gene ends were 6 bases for V and 3 bases for J; bases not matched to a gene: 7. Looked up from germline, CDR1 is LGHDT and CDR2 is YNNKEL (reference sequence). The CDR3 has 15 amino acids. The CDR3 nucleotides read TGTGCCAGCAGTCATGCTAGCGGGTACTACAATGAGCAGTTCTTC. Protein: CASSHASGYYNEQFF.

The sample holds many counts of this clonotype. The chain is built from TRBV10-2 and TRBJ1-1; 7 bases are shared with TRBD1. Germline V gene data show CDR1 as WSHSY and CDR2 as SAAADI. V gave up 5 bases and J gave up 0 bases; unmatched junction bases: 3. The CDR3 loop spans 14 amino acids. The CDR3 loop reads CASSIGQVNTEAFF. The CDR3 DNA reads as TGCGCCAGCAGTATAGGACAGGTGAACACTGAAGCTTTCTTT.

This clonotype was detected a few times. The chain joins TRBV20-1 to TRBJ2-1; D is uncertain. CDR1 and CDR2 (germline): DFQATT, SNEGSKA (reference sequence). V was trimmed by 3 bases and J by 10 bases, leaving 10 bases between them. CDR3 length equals 11 residues. The CDR3 loop reads CSARLRREQFF. In DNA form, the CDR3 reads TGCAGTGCTAGGTTACGCAGAGAGCAGTTCTTC.

This clonotype was picked up a small number of times. The V call is TRBV4-2, the J call TRBJ2-1, with 8 bases matching TRBD2. Germline-derived CDR1 and CDR2 are LGHNA and YNFKEQ. The CDR3 has 15 amino acids. The J segment lost 1 base and the V segment lost 1 base, leaving 0 bases of the junction unmatched. Written as DNA, the CDR3 is TGTGCCAGCAGCCAAGTAGCGGGGTCCTACAATGAGCAGTTCTTC. This sequence encodes CASSQVAGSYNEQFF.

This clonotype was detected many times. This chain uses TRBV5-1 with TRBJ2-5; 9 bases agree with TRBD1. Germline V gene data show CDR1 as SGHRS and CDR2 as YFSETQ. V lost 2 bases and J lost 3; bases outside the gene matches: 5. The CDR3 runs 15 residues. The CDR3 reads CASSFSGQGEETQYF. The CDR3 DNA follows: TGCGCCAGCAGCTTTTCGGGACAGGGTGAAGAGACCCAGTACTTC.

This clonotype was recorded at least ten times. V usage is TRBV2 and J usage is TRBJ1-5, with no clear D. V lost 6 bases and J 1 base, leaving 7 bases between the germline ends. CDR1 is SNHLY and CDR2 is FYNNEI in the germline V gene. The CDR3 runs 13 residues. The CDR3 protein is CASRENSNQPQHF. CDR3 nucleotide sequence: TGTGCCAGCAGGGAGAACAGCAATCAGCCCCAGCATTTT.

The chain has TRBV4-1 and TRBJ1-5; D is unclear. The V end lost 4 bases, the J end lost 2 bases, and 9 bases lay between the germline ends. CDR3 length equals 14 residues. Germline CDR1 MGHRA, CDR2 YSYEKL. The CDR3 region is CASSPGRGNQPQHF. In DNA form, the CDR3 reads TGCGCCAGCAGCCCGGGGAGGGGCAATCAGCCCCAGCATTTT.

This clonotype was seen a handful of times. The rearrangement joins TRBV30 to TRBJ2-5, with D uncertain. The ends were cut back, 3 bases at V and 5 bases at J, with 13 bases in the middle. The CDR3 contains 13 residues. CDR1 is GTSNPN, CDR2 SVGIG, per germline (reference sequence). CDR3 DNA: TGTGCCTGGAGCGAGCTAGTCTTGGAGACCCAGTACTTC. Protein: CAWSELVLETQYF.

The J gene is TRBJ2-7, the V gene TRBV5-1; 8 nucleotides line up with TRBD1. The CDR3 is 15 residues long. Germline CDR1 and CDR2: SGHRS and YFSETQ. V trimming: 4 bases; J trimming: 3 bases; junction bases outside the gene matches: 9. CDR3 residues: CASSTNPGQVYEQYF. The CDR3 DNA reads as TGCGCCAGCAGCACCAACCCGGGACAGGTCTACGAGCAGTACTTC.

This clonotype was picked up a small number of times. The chain joins TRBV7-9 to TRBJ2-1; 8 nucleotides line up with TRBD2. Germline-derived CDR1 and CDR2 are SEHNR and FQNEAQ (reference sequence). This CDR3 spans 13 amino acids. The V and J ends lost 5 bases and 8 bases, in that order; junction bases with no gene match: 5. CDR3 protein: CASSRGGGYEQFF. CDR3 nucleotides: TGTGCCAGCAGCCGGGGGGGGGGATATGAGCAGTTCTTC.

The chain links TRBV20-1 to TRBJ1-5; D is unclear. V shed 3 bases and J shed 3 bases, with 9 bases lying between them. This CDR3 is 13 amino acids long. Germline values: CDR1 DFQATT, CDR2 SNEGSKA (reference sequence). The CDR3 region is CSASNTINQPQHF. The CDR3 DNA is TGCAGTGCTAGTAACACCATCAATCAGCCCCAGCATTTT.

V usage is TRBV29-1 and J usage is TRBJ1-2; D gene ambiguous. The CDR3 contains 12 residues. Germline-derived CDR1 and CDR2 are SQVTM and ANQGSEA. Trimming stripped 7 bases from V and 8 bases from J, with 17 bases between. The CDR3 DNA reads TGCAGCGCCGACCGTGGCGGGGAAGGCTACACCTTC. It encodes CSADRGGEGYTF.

This clonotype was counted at least ten times. CDR3 loop: CAITPGRAYEQYF. The CDR3 bases are TGTGCCATCACCCCGGGACGTGCCTACGAGCAGTACTTC. V and J are TRBV6-1 and TRBJ2-7, with D perhaps matching TRBD1 or TRBD2 (5 bases each). The CDR3 consists of 13 residues. Trimming stripped 10 bases from V and 2 bases from J, with 15 bases between. The germline V gene has CDR1 MNHNS and CDR2 SASEGT.

The chain combines TRBV29-1 with TRBJ2-2; TRBD1 matches 9 bases. This CDR3 spans 14 amino acids. Germline lookup yields CDR1 SQVTM and CDR2 ANQGSEA. Trimming cost V 4 bases and J 5 bases; bases outside gene matches: 5. The DNA for the CDR3 is TGCAGCGTTGGGCGGACAGGGGAAACCGGGGAGCTGTTTTTT. It codes for CSVGRTGETGELFF.

This chain joins TRBV27 and TRBJ2-2; the D is unclear. Germline loops: CDR1 MNHEY, CDR2 SMNVEV (reference sequence). V was pared by 1 base and J by 2 bases, with 2 bases between. There are 13 residues in the CDR3. This CDR3 reads CASSLYNTGELFF. The CDR3 DNA sequence: TGTGCCAGCAGTTTATATAACACCGGGGAGCTGTTTTTT.

V and J are TRBV12-3 or TRBV12-4 and TRBJ1-4; D is ambiguous. Deletions cut 6 bases from V and 1 base from J, with 9 bases between. There are 14 residues in the CDR3. CDR3 coding DNA: TGTGCCAGCAGAGAGGACGGAACTAATGAAAAACTGTTTTTT. Translation: CASREDGTNEKLFF.

This sequence joins TRBV7-9 and TRBJ1-2, with D perhaps TRBD1 (6 bases). The CDR3 length is 16 residues. Per germline, CDR1 SEHNR and CDR2 FQNEAQ (reference sequence). The V and J ends lost 1 base and 0 bases respectively, with 12 bases between them. CDR3 coding DNA: TGTGCCAGCAGCTTAGGGGGGGCGGCAGCTAACTATGGCTACACCTTC. Translating it yields CASSLGGAAANYGYTF.

This clonotype was seen more than once but under ten times. CDR3 sequence (DNA): TGTGCCAGCAGTTTGTTCAACAGGGAAGTGCATGAGCAGTTCTTC. Its protein product is CASSLFNREVHEQFF. This chain connects TRBV27 to TRBJ2-1; weak D call: TRBD1 (6 bases). Trimming removed 3 bases from V and 8 bases from J, with 17 bases in between. CDR1 is MNHEY and CDR2 is SMNVEV in the germline V gene (reference sequence). The CDR3 length is 15 residues.

The chain couples TRBV5-5 to TRBJ2-6; D remains ambiguous. The CDR3 is made up of 13 amino acids. Germline V gives CDR1 SGHKS, CDR2 YYEKEE (reference sequence). Trimming left V 4 bases short and J 13 bases short, with 15 bases between. The CDR3 DNA is TGTGCCAGCAGCCCGTTGATGTACGAAGTCCTGACTTTC. Its protein is CASSPLMYEVLTF.

The chain has TRBV2 and TRBJ1-4; 9 bases line up with TRBD1. This CDR3 region has 13 residues. Germline assignment: CDR1 SNHLY and CDR2 FYNNEI. V was pared by 7 bases and J by 6 bases, with 3 bases of the junction left unmatched. The CDR3 region is CASNRDRDEKLFF. The CDR3 DNA sequence: TGTGCCAGCAATCGGGACAGGGATGAAAAACTGTTTTTT.

This clonotype showed up just once. The rearrangement joins TRBV12-3 or TRBV12-4 to TRBJ2-3, with D perhaps matching TRBD1 or TRBD2 (5 bases each). V was trimmed by 1 base and J by 7 bases, leaving 12 bases between them. This CDR3 has 14 residues. The CDR3: CASSLEIRENTQYF. The CDR3, as DNA: TGTGCCAGCAGTTTAGAGATCAGGGAGAATACGCAGTATTTT.

The gene calls are TRBV6-4 and TRBJ1-1; D might be TRBD1 (5 bases). The V and J ends lost 4 bases and 11 bases respectively, with 17 bases between them. Germline loops: CDR1 MRHNA, CDR2 SNTAGT. This CDR3 has 13 residues. The CDR3 protein is CASSVAGPGGAFF. For the CDR3, the DNA is TGTGCCAGCAGTGTGGCCGGTCCTGGGGGGGCTTTCTTT.